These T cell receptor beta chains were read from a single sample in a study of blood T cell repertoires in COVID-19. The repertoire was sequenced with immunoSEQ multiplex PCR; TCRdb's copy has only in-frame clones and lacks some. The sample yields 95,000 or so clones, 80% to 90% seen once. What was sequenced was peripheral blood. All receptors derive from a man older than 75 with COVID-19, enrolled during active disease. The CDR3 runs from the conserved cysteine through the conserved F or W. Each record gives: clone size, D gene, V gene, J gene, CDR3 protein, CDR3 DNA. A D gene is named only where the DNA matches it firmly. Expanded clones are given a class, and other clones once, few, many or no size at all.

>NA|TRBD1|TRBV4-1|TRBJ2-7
CASALGQGGYEQYF
TGCGCCAGCGCTCTGGGACAGGGAGGTTACGAGCAGTACTTC
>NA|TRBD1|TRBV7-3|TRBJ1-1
CASSRDRNTEAFF
TGTGCCAGCAGCCGGGACAGGAACACTGAAGCTTTCTTT
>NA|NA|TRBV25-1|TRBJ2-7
CASSMKLNYEQYF
TGTGCCAGCTCAATGAAACTGAACTACGAGCAGTACTTC
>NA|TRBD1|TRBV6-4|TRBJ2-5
CASSGPGQRYLVAQYF
TGTGCCAGCAGTGGGCCGGGACAGCGGTATTTGGTGGCCCAGTACTTC
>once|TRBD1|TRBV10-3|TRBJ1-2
CAISRDRVDGYTF
TGTGCCATCAGTAGAGACAGGGTCGATGGCTACACCTTC
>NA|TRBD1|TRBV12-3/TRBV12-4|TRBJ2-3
CASSQGATDTQYF
TGTGCCAGCAGCCAGGGGGCTACGGATACGCAGTATTTT
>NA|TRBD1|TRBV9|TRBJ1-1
CASSRPDRVNTEAFF
TGTGCCAGCAGCCGTCCAGACAGGGTGAACACTGAAGCTTTCTTT
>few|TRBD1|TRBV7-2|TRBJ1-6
CASSLSDRGFSPLHF
TGTGCCAGCAGCTTGTCCGACAGGGGTTTTTCACCCCTCCACTTT
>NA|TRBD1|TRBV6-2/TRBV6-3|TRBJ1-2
CASSWRQGTNYGYTF
TGTGCCAGCAGTTGGCGACAGGGGACTAACTATGGCTACACCTTC
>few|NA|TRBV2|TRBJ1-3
CASSEAGYSGNTIYF
TGTGCCAGCAGTGAAGCGGGCTACTCTGGAAACACCATATATTTT
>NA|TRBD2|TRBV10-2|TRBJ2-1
CASRAGGPHNEQFF
TGCGCCAGCAGGGCGGGGGGGCCCCACAATGAGCAGTTCTTC
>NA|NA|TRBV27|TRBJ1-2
CASSQYGRGGYTF
TGTGCCAGCAGCCAGTACGGGAGAGGTGGCTACACCTTC
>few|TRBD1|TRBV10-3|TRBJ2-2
CAISGGQGPAGTGELFF
TGTGCCATCAGTGGGGGACAGGGGCCCGCTGGCACCGGGGAGCTGTTTTTT
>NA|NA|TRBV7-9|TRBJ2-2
CASSFSAGELFF
TGTGCCAGCAGCTTTTCCGCCGGGGAGCTGTTTTTT
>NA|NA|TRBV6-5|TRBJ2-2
CASSLAGLRELFF
TGTGCCAGCAGTCTAGCCGGACTAAGGGAGCTGTTTTTT
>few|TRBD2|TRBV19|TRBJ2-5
CASSKLAGGLSQETQYF
TGTGCCAGTAGTAAATTAGCGGGGGGGCTTAGCCAAGAGACCCAGTACTTC
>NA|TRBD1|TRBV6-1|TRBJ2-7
CASSEALRGQGLARSYEQYF
TGTGCCAGCAGTGAAGCGCTTAGGGGACAGGGATTGGCACGCTCCTACGAGCAGTACTTC
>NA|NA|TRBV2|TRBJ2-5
CASSGGLAIQETQYF
TGTGCCAGCAGCGGAGGGCTAGCGATACAAGAGACCCAGTACTTC
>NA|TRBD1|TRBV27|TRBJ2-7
CASSDRGLNYEQYF
TGTGCCAGCAGCGACAGGGGGCTTAACTACGAGCAGTACTTC
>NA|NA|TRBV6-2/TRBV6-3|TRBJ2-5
CASSLLLPPSETQYF
TGTGCCAGCAGCTTACTCCTCCCTCCATCAGAGACCCAGTACTTC
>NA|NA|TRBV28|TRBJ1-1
CASSFGRYTEAFF
TGTGCCAGCAGTTTTGGCAGGTACACTGAAGCTTTCTTT
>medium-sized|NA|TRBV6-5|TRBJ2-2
CASSLRGGELFF
TGTGCCAGCAGCCTTCGGGGAGGGGAGCTGTTTTTT
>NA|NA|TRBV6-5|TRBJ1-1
CASSYSVGGTEAFF
TGTGCCAGCAGTTACTCGGTGGGGGGCACTGAAGCTTTCTTT
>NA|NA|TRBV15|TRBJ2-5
CATSRDRGLDGTQYF
TGTGCCACCAGCAGAGATCGGGGACTCGACGGGACCCAGTACTTC
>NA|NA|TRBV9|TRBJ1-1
CASSVNSMKEAFF
TGTGCCAGCAGCGTTAACAGCATGAAAGAAGCTTTCTTT
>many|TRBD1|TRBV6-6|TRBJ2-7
CASSQWPPDRGPYEQYF
TGTGCCAGCAGTCAATGGCCTCCGGACAGGGGTCCCTACGAGCAGTACTTC
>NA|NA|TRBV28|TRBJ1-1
CASTGKWRGEAFF
TGTGCCAGCACGGGTAAATGGAGGGGTGAAGCTTTCTTT
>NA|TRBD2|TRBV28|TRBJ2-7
CASSFASGSYEQYF
TGTGCCAGCAGTTTTGCTAGCGGGAGTTACGAGCAGTACTTC
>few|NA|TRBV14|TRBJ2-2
CASSQDLPDTGELFF
TGTGCCAGCAGCCAAGATCTGCCGGACACCGGGGAGCTGTTTTTT
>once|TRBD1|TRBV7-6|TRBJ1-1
CASSTGTDLVTEAFF
TGTGCCAGCAGCACCGGGACAGATCTTGTAACTGAAGCTTTCTTT
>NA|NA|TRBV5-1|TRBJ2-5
CASSLGLMAGAFQETQYF
TGCGCCAGCAGCTTGGGGTTGATGGCGGGGGCGTTCCAAGAGACCCAGTACTTC
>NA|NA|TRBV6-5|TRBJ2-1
CATAGSGFYNEQFF
TGTGCCACCGCTGGGAGTGGGTTCTACAATGAGCAGTTCTTC
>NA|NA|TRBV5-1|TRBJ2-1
CASGISGTGSNEQFF
TGCGCCAGCGGTATTAGCGGGACAGGGAGCAATGAGCAGTTCTTC
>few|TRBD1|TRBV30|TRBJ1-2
CAWSAGGASGYTF
TGTGCCTGGAGCGCAGGGGGCGCTTCTGGCTACACCTTC
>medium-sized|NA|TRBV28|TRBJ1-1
CASSFHGEAFF
TGTGCCAGCAGTTTTCACGGTGAAGCTTTCTTT
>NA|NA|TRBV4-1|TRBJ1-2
CASSPGARGYTF
TGCGCCAGCAGCCCAGGGGCACGGGGCTACACCTTC
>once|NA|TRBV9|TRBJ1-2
CASSVGSRGTYGYTF
TGTGCCAGCAGCGTAGGGTCCAGGGGTACCTATGGCTACACCTTC
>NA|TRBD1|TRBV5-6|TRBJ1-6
CASSLAGTGNSPLHF
TGTGCCAGCAGCTTGGCCGGGACAGGGAATTCACCCCTCCACTTT
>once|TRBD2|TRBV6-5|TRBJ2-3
CASEGLAGKNTQYF
TGTGCCAGCGAGGGACTAGCGGGGAAGAATACGCAGTATTTT
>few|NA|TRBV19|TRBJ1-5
CASSIGASNQPQHF
TGTGCCAGTAGTATTGGGGCTAGCAATCAGCCCCAGCATTTT
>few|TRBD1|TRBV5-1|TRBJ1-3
CASSLEGGTLSGNTIYF
TGCGCCAGCAGCTTGGAAGGGGGCACCCTCTCTGGAAACACCATATATTTT
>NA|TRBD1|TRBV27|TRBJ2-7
CASSIGQGSFEQYF
TGTGCCAGCAGTATCGGACAGGGGTCTTTCGAGCAGTACTTC
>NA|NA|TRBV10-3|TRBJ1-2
CAISEELGRTVSNYGYTF
TGTGCCATCAGTGAGGAATTAGGGAGGACGGTCTCTAACTATGGCTACACCTTC
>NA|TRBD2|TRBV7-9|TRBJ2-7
CASSLGGTASGAYEQYF
TGTGCCAGCAGCTTAGGAGGTACGGCTAGCGGGGCCTACGAGCAGTACTTC
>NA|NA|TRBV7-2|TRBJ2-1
CASSLMRDEQFF
TGTGCCAGCAGCCTGATGAGGGATGAGCAGTTCTTC
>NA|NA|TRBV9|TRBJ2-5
CASSSHPQETQYF
TGTGCCAGCAGCTCACACCCTCAAGAGACCCAGTACTTC
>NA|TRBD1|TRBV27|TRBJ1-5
CASSLTRGLHQPQHF
TGTGCCAGCAGTTTAACCAGGGGGCTTCATCAGCCCCAGCATTTT
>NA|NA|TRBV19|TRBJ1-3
CASSIGGSGNTIYF
TGTGCCAGTAGTATAGGCGGCTCTGGAAACACCATATATTTT